The rows below give T cell receptor beta chains drawn from one sample of a study of shared clonotypes between healthy human individuals. TCRdb's copy holds only in-frame clones and misses some; the assay was immunoSEQ multiplex PCR. Of approximately 500,000 clones in the sample, almost 80% were seen once. Sequencing was carried out using PBMCs. These receptors all stem from a woman in her 40s in good health. Some clones in this sample may be carry-over from other donors' samples. CDR3s include the opening cysteine and the closing phenylalanine or tryptophan. D genes are given only for firm matches. Only some rows state a clone size, as once, few, many or a class for expanded clones.

TRBJ2-3 | TRBV9 | TRBD2 | NA | CASSVNPSGRAGDTQYF | TGTGCCAGCAGCGTAAACCCTAGCGGGAGGGCAGGTGATACGCAGTATTTT
TRBJ1-1 | TRBV5-1 | NA | NA | CASSSAGGNTEAFF | TGCGCCAGCAGCTCGGCCGGGGGGAACACTGAAGCTTTCTTT
TRBJ2-2 | TRBV2 | NA | NA | CASSGEFANTGELFF | TGTGCCAGCAGTGGGGAGTTCGCGAACACCGGGGAGCTGTTTTTT
TRBJ2-3 | TRBV15 | TRBD2 | many | CATSPGTSGLRGTQYF | TGTGCCACCAGCCCCGGGACTAGCGGTCTTAGGGGAACGCAGTATTTT
TRBJ2-5 | TRBV11-2 | NA | NA | CASSLAFGVQETQYF | TGTGCCAGCAGCTTAGCGTTTGGGGTCCAAGAGACCCAGTACTTC
TRBJ2-2 | TRBV4-3 | TRBD2 | NA | CASSRLAGVPTGELFF | TGCGCCAGCAGCCGCCTAGCGGGAGTCCCCACCGGGGAGCTGTTTTTT
TRBJ2-7 | TRBV7-8 | NA | NA | CASSLGGGAGRYEQYF | TGTGCCAGCAGCTTAGGGGGCGGGGCGGGCCGCTACGAGCAGTACTTC
TRBJ2-1 | TRBV25-1 | TRBD2 | NA | CASSASGGINEQFF | TGTGCCAGCAGTGCTAGCGGGGGCATAAATGAGCAGTTCTTC
TRBJ2-1 | TRBV6-6 | NA | NA | CASSRESRYNEQFF | TGTGCCAGCAGCCGGGAGTCCCGCTACAATGAGCAGTTCTTC
TRBJ2-2 | TRBV27 | NA | NA | CASSFVGGGELFF | TGTGCCAGCAGTTTCGTGGGTGGCGGGGAGCTGTTTTTT
TRBJ2-5 | TRBV6-1 | TRBD1 | few | CASSESMGGQGQETQYF | TGTGCCAGCAGTGAAAGTATGGGAGGACAGGGACAAGAGACCCAGTACTTC
TRBJ2-2 | TRBV4-3 | NA | few | CASSLPPGELFF | TGCGCCAGCAGCCTCCCCCCCGGGGAGCTGTTTTTT
TRBJ2-1 | TRBV11-3 | TRBD2 | many | CASSLAGSSYNEQFF | TGTGCCAGCAGTCTAGCGGGGAGCTCCTACAATGAGCAGTTCTTC
TRBJ1-5 | TRBV19 | NA | NA | CASSIEGGWRGQPQHF | TGTGCCAGTAGTATAGAGGGCGGATGGCGGGGGCAGCCCCAGCATTTT
TRBJ2-1 | TRBV19 | TRBD2 | NA | CASSSSGGDNEQFF | TGTGCCAGTAGTAGTAGCGGGGGGGACAATGAGCAGTTCTTC
TRBJ1-3 | TRBV7-2 | NA | few | CASSLYSGNTIYF | TGTGCCAGCAGCTTATATTCTGGGAACACCATATATTTT
TRBJ2-7 | TRBV9 | NA | NA | CASSVWGNNHEQYF | TGTGCCAGCAGCGTATGGGGTAATAATCACGAGCAGTACTTC
TRBJ1-2 | TRBV10-3 | NA | NA | CAIAREGQRNYGYTF | TGTGCCATCGCTAGGGAGGGGCAACGTAACTATGGCTACACCTTC
TRBJ2-1 | TRBV10-3 | NA | NA | CAISESSGIEQFF | TGTGCCATCAGTGAGTCTAGCGGTATTGAGCAGTTCTTC
TRBJ2-5 | TRBV19 | NA | NA | CASSISGTAQETQYF | TGTGCCAGTAGTATCTCCGGGACGGCCCAAGAGACCCAGTACTTC
TRBJ2-5 | TRBV19 | NA | NA | CASSISTGETQYF | TGTGCCAGTAGTATATCGACCGGGGAGACCCAGTACTTC
TRBJ2-5 | TRBV25-1 | NA | NA | CASSIGQPRETQYF | TGTGCCAGCAGTATAGGACAGCCCAGGGAGACCCAGTACTTC
TRBJ1-1 | TRBV6-5 | NA | NA | CASTRSGDTEAFF | TGTGCCAGCACTCGTTCCGGGGATACTGAAGCTTTCTTT
TRBJ1-2 | TRBV7-2 | NA | few | CASSLAGSGGYTF | TGTGCCAGCAGCTTAGCAGGGTCGGGTGGCTACACCTTC
TRBJ2-7 | TRBV28 | NA | NA | CASTSDGIPVPYEQYF | TGTGCCAGCACGTCGGACGGGATCCCAGTACCTTACGAGCAGTACTTC
TRBJ1-3 | TRBV4-1 | NA | NA | CASSQGLFQRSSGNTIYF | TGCGCCAGCAGCCAAGGATTATTTCAAAGAAGCTCTGGAAACACCATATATTTT
TRBJ1-5 | TRBV10-1 | TRBD1 | few | CASIWTGGRGQPQHF | TGCGCCAGCATCTGGACAGGGGGCAGGGGTCAGCCCCAGCATTTT
TRBJ2-7 | TRBV6-5 | TRBD1 | NA | CASSLGTGRYEQYF | TGTGCCAGCAGCCTCGGGACAGGGCGATACGAGCAGTACTTC
TRBJ1-1 | TRBV5-1 | TRBD1 | NA | CASSSGQENTEAFF | TGCGCCAGCAGCTCCGGACAGGAGAACACTGAAGCTTTCTTT
TRBJ2-7 | TRBV30 | NA | few | CAWTVGFAYEQYF | TGTGCCTGGACGGTTGGTTTCGCCTACGAGCAGTACTTC
TRBJ1-3 | TRBV28 | NA | NA | CASSFTGFSGNTIYF | TGTGCCAGCAGCTTCACCGGGTTCTCTGGAAACACCATATATTTT
TRBJ2-7 | TRBV30 | NA | NA | CALGAAYEQYF | TGTGCCTTAGGGGCCGCCTACGAGCAGTACTTC
TRBJ1-5 | TRBV18 | TRBD1 | NA | CASSPPGTGFGSNQPQHF | TGTGCCAGCTCACCACCCGGGACAGGGTTTGGGTCCAATCAGCCCCAGCATTTT
TRBJ1-1 | TRBV18 | NA | NA | CASSPGRTNTEAFF | TGTGCCAGCTCACCGGGGCGAACGAACACTGAAGCTTTCTTT
TRBJ2-3 | TRBV7-2 | NA | NA | CASSQTPSSTDTQYF | TGTGCCAGCAGCCAGACCCCCTCTAGCACAGATACGCAGTATTTT
TRBJ2-7 | TRBV6-6 | TRBD2 | NA | CASSSGTSVDPYEQYF | TGTGCCAGCAGTAGCGGGACTTCCGTCGACCCCTACGAGCAGTACTTC
TRBJ2-1 | TRBV28 | TRBD1 | NA | CASSFLGQGLQYNEQFF | TGTGCCAGCAGTTTTCTGGGACAGGGACTACAATACAATGAGCAGTTCTTC
TRBJ2-1 | TRBV7-8 | TRBD2 | NA | CASITVERGDYNEQFF | TGTGCCAGCATCACGGTGGAGCGGGGCGACTACAATGAGCAGTTCTTC
TRBJ1-5 | TRBV6-1 | NA | many | CASSRDSSAQHF | TGTGCCAGCAGCCGAGACAGTTCGGCCCAGCATTTT
TRBJ2-7 | TRBV2 | TRBD1 | NA | CASKRTGRSYEQYF | TGTGCCAGCAAAAGGACAGGGAGATCCTACGAGCAGTACTTC
TRBJ2-2 | TRBV4-1 | NA | NA | CASSPGTINTGELFF | TGCGCCAGCAGCCCCGGGACCATCAACACCGGGGAGCTGTTTTTT
TRBJ2-7 | TRBV27 | NA | NA | CASRALGDYEQYF | TGTGCCAGCAGGGCTCTTGGGGACTACGAGCAGTACTTC
TRBJ2-7 | TRBV7-9 | NA | NA | CASSSDLWESILYF | TGTGCCAGCAGCTCCGACTTGTGGGAATCGATTCTGTACTTC
TRBJ2-2 | TRBV7-2 | NA | once | CASSIGRVVGTGELFF | TGTGCCAGCAGTATCGGACGGGTAGTTGGGACCGGGGAGCTGTTTTTT
TRBJ2-7 | TRBV28 | TRBD1 | NA | CASLPGQGVEQYF | TGTGCCAGTCTACCGGGACAGGGTGTCGAGCAGTACTTC
TRBJ2-7 | TRBV11-2 | TRBD2 | NA | CASRTIRVREGGSYEQYF | TGTGCCAGCAGAACAATCCGGGTTCGGGAGGGCGGGTCCTACGAGCAGTACTTC